In this sample, the clone carrying this T cell receptor (beta chain) turned up many times. The antigen remains undetermined. During its preparation, the TCRbeta library received unique molecular identifiers. TCRdb re-derived calls from the PCR reads in MiXCR, one entry per CDR3 protein. The data hold more than 400,000 distinct CDR3 sequences, with 43% observed a single time. The data originate from a study of T-cell reconstitution after alpha-beta-depleted transplantation in children. Broader study findings: Where alpha-beta T cells came from about two months after transplant was reportedly several hundred expanded graft clones. For some patients, TCRbeta diversity was high at day 60 because of recipient T cells and thymic progenitors that survived. The main origin of T-cell counts and diversity one year after transplant was newly produced T cells.

This CDR3 is 16 amino acids long. The ends were cut back, 0 bases at V and 2 bases at J, with 10 bases in the middle. The V gene's germline CDR1 is LGHNA and CDR2 YSLEER. The chain recombines TRBV4-3 with TRBJ2-2; D tentatively fits TRBD1 or TRBD2 (6 bases each). This TCR was recovered from a girl aged 2 to 9 with aplastic anemia, due to receive a stem cell transplant. The sequencing used PBMCs, collected before TCRalphabeta/CD19-depleted stem cell transplant. The CDR3 protein is CASSQDPGANTGELFF. Written as DNA, the CDR3 is TGCGCCAGCAGCCAAGACCCGGGGGCAAACACCGGGGAGCTGTTTTTT.